This T cell receptor (beta chain) was captured in a study of blood T cells in healthy people across ages. Study findings and constraints: The study found more naive CD4+ cells and higher diversity in long-lived than aged donors.

On this clonotype: Antigen specificity is unknown.

The CDR3 consists of 16 residues. After removal of 5 bases from V and 6 bases from J, the junction contained 10 bases not matched to a gene. Germline values: CDR1 MNHEY, CDR2 SMNVEV (reference sequence). A sample-barcoded 5' primer and a J-beta primer mix were used in a second PCR of roughly 7 to 11 cycles. MiXCR was run by TCRdb on the 5' RACE reads, yielding one entry per CDR3 protein. In the table there are more than 650,000 distinct CDR3 sequences, roughly 20% of which are singletons. The rearrangement links TRBV27 to TRBJ2-3; TRBD1 aligns across 11 bases. The origin of this receptor is a man aged 65 to 85 in good health. Specimen: blood. As DNA, the CDR3 is TGTGCCAGCAGTACCCGGGACAGGGGGGGGTCCGATACGCAGTATTTT. Its protein product is CASSTRDRGGSDTQYF.